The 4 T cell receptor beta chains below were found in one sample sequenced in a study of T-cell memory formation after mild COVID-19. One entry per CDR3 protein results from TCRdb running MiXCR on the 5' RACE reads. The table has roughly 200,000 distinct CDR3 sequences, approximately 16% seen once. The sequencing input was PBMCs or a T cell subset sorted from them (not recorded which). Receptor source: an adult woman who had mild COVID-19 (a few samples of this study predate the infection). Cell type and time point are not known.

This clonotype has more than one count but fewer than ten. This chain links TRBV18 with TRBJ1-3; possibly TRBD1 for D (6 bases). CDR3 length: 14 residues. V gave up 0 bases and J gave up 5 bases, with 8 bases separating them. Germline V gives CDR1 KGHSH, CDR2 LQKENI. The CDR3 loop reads CASSPPGQRNTIYF. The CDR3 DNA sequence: TGTGCCAGCTCACCACCCGGACAGAGAAACACCATATATTTT. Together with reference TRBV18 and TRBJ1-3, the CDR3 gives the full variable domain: NAGVMQNPRHLVRRRGQEARLRCSPMKGHSHVYWYRQLPEEGLKFMVYLQKENIIDESGMPKERFSAEFPKEGPSILRIQQVVRGDSAAYFCASSPPGQRNTIYFGEGSWLTVV.

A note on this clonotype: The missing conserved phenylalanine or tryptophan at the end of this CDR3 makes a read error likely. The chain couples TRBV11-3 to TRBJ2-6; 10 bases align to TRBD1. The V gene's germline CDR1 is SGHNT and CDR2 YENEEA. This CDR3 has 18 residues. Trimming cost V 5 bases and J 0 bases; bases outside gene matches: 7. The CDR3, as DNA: TGTGCCAGCAGCCACGGGACAGGGGTTTCCTCTGGGGCCAACGTCCTGACTTAC. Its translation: CASSHGTGVSSGANVLTY.

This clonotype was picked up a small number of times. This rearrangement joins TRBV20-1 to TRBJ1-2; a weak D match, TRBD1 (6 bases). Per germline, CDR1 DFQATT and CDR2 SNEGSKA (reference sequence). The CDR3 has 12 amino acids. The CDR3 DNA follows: TGCAAAGTAGGGGGAGAAGTTGGTGGCTACACCTTC. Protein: CKVGGEVGGYTF.

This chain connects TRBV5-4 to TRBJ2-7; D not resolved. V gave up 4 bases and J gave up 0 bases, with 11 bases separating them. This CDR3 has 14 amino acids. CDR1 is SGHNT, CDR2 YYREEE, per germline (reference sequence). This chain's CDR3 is CASSLQTDSYEQYF. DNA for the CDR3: TGTGCCAGCAGCCTGCAGACGGACTCCTACGAGCAGTACTTC.